The next 17 T cell receptor beta chains were all read from a single sample in a study of blood T cell repertoires in COVID-19. Some clones are missing from TCRdb's copy, which holds only in-frame ones; the method was immunoSEQ multiplex PCR. The sample includes 250,000 to 350,000 clones, roughly 85% of them seen just once. The sequencing sample was made of PBMCs or T cells enriched from blood (not recorded which). The receptor source for this set is a woman aged 45-60 years who had recovered from COVID-19.

A note on this clone: This sample includes further DNA sequences coding for the same CDR3. This sequence joins TRBV7-9 and TRBJ1-4; 9 nucleotides align to TRBD1. Germline V gene lookup returns CDR1 SEHNR and CDR2 FQNEAQ (reference sequence). The V gene end was trimmed by 4 bases and the J gene end by 4 bases; junction bases not matched to a gene: 1. The CDR3 contains 14 residues. CDR3 residues: CASSSGQGNEKLFF. For the CDR3, the DNA is TGTGCCAGCAGCTCGGGACAGGGTAATGAAAAACTGTTTTTT. Based on the CDR3 plus reference TRBV7-9 and TRBJ1-4, the full variable domain is DTGVSQNPRHKITKRGQNVTFRCDPISEHNRLYWYRQTLGQGPEFLTYFQNEAQLEKSRLLSDRFSAERPKGSFSTLEIQRTEQGDSAMYLCASSSGQGNEKLFFGSGTQLSVL.

The chain has TRBV2 and TRBJ2-2; 9 bases map to TRBD1. The CDR3 is made up of 16 amino acids. Germline V gives CDR1 SNHLY, CDR2 FYNNEI. The junction had 4 bases not matched to a gene; V was cut back by 2 bases and J by 3 bases. Here the CDR3 DNA reads TGTGCCAGCAGTGAAAGGGACAGGGTTGACACCGGGGAGCTGTTTTTT. It codes for CASSERDRVDTGELFF.

This clone occurred a few times. The gene calls are TRBV6-5 and TRBJ1-2; 7 bases match TRBD1. The V gene end was trimmed by 7 bases and the J gene end by 2 bases; junction bases not matched to a gene: 10. The CDR3 length is 15 residues. Germline values: CDR1 MNHEY, CDR2 SVGAGI. This CDR3 is CASNDRDPVNYGYTF. As DNA, the CDR3 is TGTGCCAGCAACGACAGGGACCCCGTAAACTATGGCTACACCTTC.

This sequence joins TRBV27 and TRBJ1-1, with D maybe TRBD1 (5 bases). The CDR3 is 15 residues long. CDR1 is MNHEY and CDR2 is SMNVEV in the germline V gene (reference sequence). Trimming took 8 bases from V and 1 from J, leaving 17 bases between them. The CDR3 DNA is TGTGCCAGCTCGAGTGTAGGGGCAGCGAACACTGAAGCTTTCTTT. Its translation is CASSSVGAANTEAFF.

This clone was observed a single time. V and J are TRBV4-1 and TRBJ1-1, with D possibly matching TRBD1 (5 bases). The CDR3 sequence is 12 residues long. The V gene lost 2 bases and the J gene lost 9 bases, with 10 bases spanning the gap. Germline V lookup: CDR1 MGHRA, CDR2 YSYEKL. CDR3 coding DNA: TGCGCCAGCAGCCAACAGGGCTTTAAAGCTTTCTTT. Translated, it gives CASSQQGFKAFF.

This clone was found once. This sequence joins TRBV18 and TRBJ2-3, with 13 positions matching TRBD2. This CDR3 has 16 amino acids. Trimming cost V 2 bases and J 4 bases; bases outside gene matches: 3. Germline values: CDR1 KGHSH, CDR2 LQKENI. The CDR3 spells CASSPRTSGSPDTQYF. The CDR3 nucleotides are TGTGCCAGCTCACCAAGGACTAGCGGGAGCCCAGATACGCAGTATTTT. Looking up the rest from reference TRBV18 and TRBJ2-3 gives the full variable domain: NAGVMQNPRHLVRRRGQEARLRCSPMKGHSHVYWYRQLPEEGLKFMVYLQKENIIDESGMPKERFSAEFPKEGPSILRIQQVVRGDSAAYFCASSPRTSGSPDTQYFGPGTRLTVL.

This clone has a single count. CDR3 coding DNA: TGTGCCTGGAGACAGGGAGGGGTTCCAACCGGGGAGCTGTTTTTT. Amino acid sequence: CAWRQGGVPTGELFF. The gene calls are TRBV30 and TRBJ2-2, with D possibly being TRBD2 (7 bases). Germline lookup yields CDR1 GTSNPN and CDR2 SVGIG (reference sequence). The CDR3 length is 15 residues. V lost 3 bases to trimming and J lost 5 bases, with 16 bases between them.

This clone was seen a handful of times. The V and J genes are TRBV19 and TRBJ1-5, with D perhaps TRBD1 (6 bases). The CDR3 has 14 residues. CDR1 and CDR2 from the germline V gene are LNHDA and SQIVND (reference sequence). The V end lost 4 bases, the J end lost 3 bases, and 10 bases lay between the germline ends. This CDR3 is CASSTDRNNQPQHF. The CDR3, as DNA: TGTGCCAGTAGTACAGACAGGAACAATCAGCCCCAGCATTTT.

This chain joins TRBV6-4 and TRBJ2-1; 8 bases line up with TRBD2. The trim removed 2 bases at V and 9 bases at J, leaving 9 bases unmatched. Per germline, CDR1 MRHNA and CDR2 SNTAGT. CDR3 length: 15 residues. CDR3 residues: CASSDGVAGPREQFF. CDR3 sequence (DNA): TGTGCCAGCAGTGACGGAGTAGCGGGGCCCCGTGAGCAGTTCTTC.

V is TRBV7-2 and J is TRBJ2-1; 9 nucleotides agree with TRBD2. The germline V gene encodes CDR1 SGHTA and CDR2 FQGNSA. This CDR3 spans 15 amino acids. V dropped 6 bases and J dropped 3; count of bases not matched to a gene: 6. DNA of the CDR3: TGTGCCAGCAGTCATTCTAGCGGGGTCTACAATGAGCAGTTCTTC. Translated, it gives CASSHSSGVYNEQFF. The variable domain in full, completed from reference TRBV7-2 and TRBJ2-1, reads GAGVSQSPSNKVTEKGKDVELRCDPISGHTALYWYRQSLGQGLEFLIYFQGNSAPDKSGLPSDRFSAERTGGSVSTLTIQRTQQEDSAVYLCASSHSSGVYNEQFFGPGTRLTVL.

The rearrangement joins TRBV19 to TRBJ1-2; D is unresolved. Trimming shortened V by 3 bases and J by 0 bases, and 11 bases separated the two germline ends. CDR3 size: 15 residues. The V gene's germline CDR1 is LNHDA and CDR2 SQIVND (reference sequence). CDR3 region: CASSMRGASNYGYTF. The CDR3 DNA follows: TGTGCCAGTAGTATGCGGGGAGCCTCTAACTATGGCTACACCTTC. The complete variable domain, with remaining parts taken from reference TRBV19 and TRBJ1-2, reads DGGITQSPKYLFRKEGQNVTLSCEQNLNHDAMYWYRQDPGQGLRLIYYSQIVNDFQKGDIAEGYSVSREKKESFPLTVTSAQKNPTAFYLCASSMRGASNYGYTFGSGTRLTVV.

The CDR3 region has the DNA TGTGCCAGTAGTAAACGCACTAGGACAGGGGGCTTGGATACGCAGTATTTT. Protein product: CASSKRTRTGGLDTQYF. This chain links TRBV19 with TRBJ2-3; 11 bases align to TRBD1. Germline CDR1 LNHDA, CDR2 SQIVND (reference sequence). Losses at the gene ends were 4 bases for V and 6 bases for J; bases not matched to a gene: 12. The CDR3 spans 17 residues.

The gene calls are TRBV28 and TRBJ2-5; TRBD1 matches at 9 bases. The CDR3 contains 15 residues. Germline values: CDR1 MDHEN, CDR2 SYDVKM. The ends lost 6 bases at V and 5 bases at J; junction bases unmatched: 10. CDR3 sequence reads: CASRLQGASGETQYF. The DNA for the CDR3 is TGTGCCAGCAGACTACAGGGGGCTTCGGGGGAGACCCAGTACTTC.

This clone has only a few counts. The J gene is TRBJ1-6, the V gene TRBV5-6; 7 bases line up with TRBD1. CDR3 size: 12 residues. Germline assignment: CDR1 SGHDT and CDR2 YYEEEE. After removal of 3 bases from V and 9 bases from J, the junction contained 0 bases not matched to a gene. The CDR3 DNA follows: TGTGCCAGCAGCTGGGACAGTTCACCCCTCCACTTT. It yields the protein CASSWDSSPLHF.

This clone appeared once. V gene TRBV5-1 combines with J gene TRBJ2-2; the D gene is possibly TRBD1 (5 bases). CDR3 length equals 15 residues. The germline V gene has CDR1 SGHRS and CDR2 YFSETQ. V gave up 0 bases and J gave up 5 bases, with 11 bases separating them. CDR3 in DNA: TGCGCCAGCAGCTTGGCCACAGGAGTAACCGGGGAGCTGTTTTTT. Its translation: CASSLATGVTGELFF.

The CDR3 here is CAWSRGGTAFINYGYTF. CDR3 nucleotide sequence: TGTGCCTGGAGTCGGGGGGGGACAGCCTTTATAAACTATGGCTACACCTTC. This chain links TRBV30 with TRBJ1-2; 7 bases fit TRBD1. With V trimmed by 2 bases and J by 2 bases, 14 bases remained unmatched. Germline V CDR1 and CDR2: GTSNPN, SVGIG (reference sequence). The CDR3 totals 17 residues. The full variable domain, in which reference TRBV30 and TRBJ1-2 provide the parts outside the CDR3, is SQTIHQWPATLVQPVGSPLSLECTVEGTSNPNLYWYRQAAGRGLQLLFYSVGIGQISSEVPQNLSASRPQDRQFILSSKKLLLSDSGFYLCAWSRGGTAFINYGYTFGSGTRLTVV.

V and J are TRBV10-3 and TRBJ1-2; unclear D gene. CDR3 length: 16 residues. V dropped 3 bases and J dropped 0 bases, with 14 bases sitting between them. Germline V gene lookup returns CDR1 ENHRY and CDR2 SYGVKD. DNA for the CDR3: TGTGCCATCAGTGATGTAATACGAACTTCTAACTATGGCTACACCTTC. This gives the protein CAISDVIRTSNYGYTF.